The 26 T cell receptor beta chains below all came from one sample that was sequenced in a study of CD8 T cells in ankylosing spondylitis. TCRdb reprocessed the 5' RACE reads with MiXCR, giving one entry per CDR3 protein. Of about 340,000 distinct CDR3 sequences in the sample, 20% to 25% were seen once. Sequenced: blood, either unsorted or a sorted T cell fraction (not recorded which). Source of these receptors: a male donor with ankylosing spondylitis or in good health (not recorded which).

The rearrangement uses TRBV7-9 and TRBJ2-7; D uncertain. Trimming took 5 bases from V and 5 from J, leaving 10 bases between them. The CDR3 contains 12 residues. CDR1 and CDR2 (germline): SEHNR, FQNEAQ (reference sequence). This CDR3 is CASSPRQDEQYF. CDR3 DNA: TGTGCCAGCAGCCCAAGGCAGGACGAGCAGTACTTC.

This clonotype was recorded a few times. This rearrangement joins TRBV20-1 to TRBJ2-7, with D possibly matching TRBD1 (6 bases). The CDR3 sequence is 14 residues long. Per the germline V gene, CDR1 is DFQATT and CDR2 is SNEGSKA (reference sequence). Trimming cost V 3 bases and J 0 bases, with 12 bases left between them. DNA for the CDR3: TGCAGTGCTAGGGGGCAGGGGCTCTCCTACGAGCAGTACTTC. Encoded protein: CSARGQGLSYEQYF.

This clonotype occurred a few times. The V gene is TRBV11-2, the J gene TRBJ2-1; 10 bases are a match to TRBD2. V dropped 2 bases and J dropped 7; count of bases not matched to a gene: 2. Germline CDR1 and CDR2: SGHAT and FQNNGV. The CDR3 totals 14 residues. CDR3 protein: CASSLTLAGNEQFF. CDR3 nucleotides: TGTGCCAGCAGCTTAACACTAGCGGGGAATGAGCAGTTCTTC.

At least ten counts were recorded for this clonotype. V usage is TRBV11-2 and J usage is TRBJ2-1; 7 bases align to TRBD2. Germline lookup yields CDR1 SGHAT and CDR2 FQNNGV. V trimming: 5 bases; J trimming: 0 bases; junction bases outside the gene matches: 7. The CDR3 extends over 16 amino acids. The CDR3 region has the DNA TGTGCCAGCAGCGTACTAGCGTTCAGCTCCTACAATGAGCAGTTCTTC. Translation: CASSVLAFSSYNEQFF. Filled out from reference TRBV11-2 and TRBJ2-1, the complete variable domain reads EAGVAQSPRYKIIEKRQSVAFWCNPISGHATLYWYQQILGQGPKLLIQFQNNGVVDDSQLPKDRFSAERLKGVDSTLKIQPAKLEDSAVYLCASSVLAFSSYNEQFFGPGTRLTVL.

This clonotype was seen a handful of times. The chain carries TRBV19 and TRBJ2-7, with D possibly being TRBD1 (6 bases). The CDR3 is made up of 16 amino acids. Trimming pared 3 bases from V and 3 bases from J, leaving 18 bases between. The germline V gene encodes CDR1 LNHDA and CDR2 SQIVND (reference sequence). The CDR3 coding sequence is TGTGCCAGTAGTATGGGGTCAGGGGACCCCATCTACGAGCAGTACTTC. Residues: CASSMGSGDPIYEQYF. Combining the CDR3 with reference TRBV19 and TRBJ2-7 gives the whole variable domain DGGITQSPKYLFRKEGQNVTLSCEQNLNHDAMYWYRQDPGQGLRLIYYSQIVNDFQKGDIAEGYSVSREKKESFPLTVTSAQKNPTAFYLCASSMGSGDPIYEQYFGPGTRLTVT.

The CDR3 loop reads CASSLPVGQGTWETQYF. The CDR3, as DNA: TGCGCCAGCAGCCTACCTGTTGGACAGGGGACGTGGGAGACCCAGTACTTC. The V gene is TRBV4-1, the J gene TRBJ2-5; 9 positions match TRBD1. CDR3 size: 17 residues. CDR1 MGHRA and CDR2 YSYEKL come from the germline V gene. With 4 bases clipped from V and 5 bases from J, the junction kept 14 bases outside the gene matches.

This clonotype was detected a few times. This chain joins TRBV3-1 and TRBJ2-3, with TRBD2 matching over 9 bases. The CDR3 has 17 residues. Germline CDR1 and CDR2: LGHDT and YNNKEL (reference sequence). V lost 0 bases to trimming and J lost 2 bases; unmatched junction nucleotides: 6. CDR3 bases: TGTGCCAGCAGCCAAGATTGGGCTAGCGGGAACACAGATACGCAGTATTTT. Protein product: CASSQDWASGNTDTQYF.

This clonotype turned up a few times. V gene TRBV4-1 combines with J gene TRBJ2-1, with D maybe TRBD2 (5 bases). Trimming stripped 0 bases from V and 13 bases from J, with 16 bases between. The CDR3 loop spans 14 amino acids. Germline-derived CDR1 and CDR2 are MGHRA and YSYEKL. The CDR3 loop reads CASSQDRTLEDQFF. CDR3 DNA: TGCGCCAGCAGCCAAGATAGGACCCTGGAGGATCAGTTCTTC.

This clonotype was counted a few times. The CDR3: CASAGLAGEETQYF. The CDR3 nucleotides are TGTGCCAGCGCGGGCCTAGCGGGGGAAGAGACCCAGTACTTC. The chain joins TRBV7-6 to TRBJ2-5; 10 bases agree with TRBD2. The CDR3 is made up of 14 amino acids. J gave up 3 bases and V 8 bases, and 6 bases lay outside the gene matches. The germline V gene has CDR1 SGHVS and CDR2 FNYEAQ.

Only a few counts were recorded for this clonotype. This sequence joins TRBV27 and TRBJ2-3; D is unresolved. This CDR3 comprises 15 residues. Per the germline V gene, CDR1 is MNHEY and CDR2 is SMNVEV (reference sequence). The V end was cut by 8 bases, the J end by 6 bases, with 21 bases between. CDR3 protein: CASSGAMWNVDTQYF. CDR3 in DNA: TGTGCCAGCTCCGGCGCCATGTGGAATGTGGATACGCAGTATTTT.

The V gene is TRBV4-1, the J gene TRBJ2-3, with 7 nucleotides matching TRBD2. Germline V gene lookup returns CDR1 MGHRA and CDR2 YSYEKL. The V segment lost 0 bases and the J segment 6 bases; nucleotides outside the gene matches: 9. The CDR3 covers 16 residues. The CDR3 bases are TGCGCCAGCAGCCAAGATCCAGCGGGGCCCTGGGATACGCAGTATTTT. This encodes CASSQDPAGPWDTQYF.

The chain couples TRBV4-1 to TRBJ1-1, with no clear D. There are 13 residues in the CDR3. V was cut by 1 base and J by 4 bases, with 7 bases left in between. The germline gives CDR1 MGHRA, CDR2 YSYEKL. The CDR3 DNA follows: TGCGCCAGCAGCCAAGGGTCAGGCACTGAAGCTTTCTTT. This codes for CASSQGSGTEAFF.

A few counts support this clonotype. The chain employs TRBV6-4 and TRBJ2-4; D perhaps matches TRBD1 (5 bases). Trimming shortened V by 7 bases and J by 0 bases, and 13 bases separated the two germline ends. The CDR3 totals 15 residues. From germline, CDR1 is MRHNA and CDR2 SNTAGT. CDR3 protein: CASMGRRLAKNIQYF. CDR3 DNA sequence: TGTGCCAGCATGGGGCGGCGGCTAGCCAAAAACATTCAGTACTTC.

This clonotype was seen a few times. This rearrangement joins TRBV4-1 to TRBJ2-6, with D perhaps TRBD2 (5 bases). The CDR3 spans 16 residues. Trimming pared 3 bases from V and 0 bases from J, leaving 9 bases between. Germline CDR1 is MGHRA and CDR2 is YSYEKL. For the CDR3, the DNA is TGCGCCAGCAGCCATCTGGGGAGCTCTGGGGCCAACGTCCTGACTTTC. It translates to CASSHLGSSGANVLTF.

This clonotype was detected a few times. V gene TRBV7-7 combines with J gene TRBJ2-2, with D possibly TRBD1 on 6 matching bases. V lost 8 bases to trimming and J lost 5 bases, with 15 bases between them. Per germline, CDR1 SSHAT and CDR2 FNYEAQ (reference sequence). The CDR3 consists of 14 residues. CDR3 loop: CASRSGVGTGELFF. CDR3 in DNA: TGTGCCAGCCGGTCAGGGGTCGGTACCGGGGAGCTGTTTTTT.

For the CDR3, the DNA is TGCAGCGTTGGGGCGGGGTATAGTGAGCAGTTCTTC. It specifies CSVGAGYSEQFF. This rearrangement joins TRBV29-1 to TRBJ2-1, with D possibly matching TRBD2 (6 bases). There are 12 residues in the CDR3. Trimming took off 4 bases at V and 9 bases at J, with 13 bases between the two ends. Germline V gene lookup returns CDR1 SQVTM and CDR2 ANQGSEA.

This clonotype was picked up a small number of times. The rearrangement joins TRBV28 to TRBJ2-1, with 16 bases matching TRBD2. Germline V lookup: CDR1 MDHEN, CDR2 SYDVKM. The CDR3 sequence is 18 residues long. Trimming removed 5 bases from V and 3 bases from J; junction bases left unmatched: 7. For the CDR3, the DNA is TGTGCCAGCAGTCTGGGACTAGCGGGGGGGCTGGGCTACAATGAGCAGTTCTTC. Protein: CASSLGLAGGLGYNEQFF. Supplemented by reference TRBV28 and TRBJ2-1, the full variable domain reads DVKVTQSSRYLVKRTGEKVFLECVQDMDHENMFWYRQDPGLGLRLIYFSYDVKMKEKGDIPEGYSVSREKKERFSLILESASTNQTSMYLCASSLGLAGGLGYNEQFFGPGTRLTVL.

The rearrangement uses TRBV4-1 and TRBJ2-7; D is perhaps TRBD1 (6 bases). The germline V and J ends were trimmed by 5 bases and 4 bases, with 12 bases remaining between them. Germline loops: CDR1 MGHRA, CDR2 YSYEKL. This CDR3 has 13 residues. The CDR3: CASSWGPGYEQYF. The CDR3 DNA reads TGCGCCAGCAGCTGGGGGCCGGGATACGAGCAGTACTTC.

Only a few counts were recorded for this clonotype. J is TRBJ2-1 and V is TRBV6-4; 10 bases line up with TRBD2. Germline assignment: CDR1 MRHNA and CDR2 SNTAGT. The CDR3 runs to 17 residues. After removal of 0 bases from V and 8 bases from J, the junction contained 10 bases not matched to a gene. As DNA, the CDR3 is TGTGCCAGCAGTGACTCCCCCCCTAGCGGGGGTTGGTATGAGCAGTTCTTC. Protein sequence: CASSDSPPSGGWYEQFF.

The V gene is TRBV7-3, the J gene TRBJ2-1; tentatively, D is TRBD1 (6 bases). CDR1 is SGHTA and CDR2 is FQGTGA in the germline V gene. V dropped 6 bases and J dropped 7 bases, with 16 bases sitting between them. This CDR3 has 14 amino acids. The CDR3 loop is CASRPSGTINEQFF. The CDR3 DNA reads TGTGCCAGCAGACCATCCGGGACAATAAATGAGCAGTTCTTC.

The V call is TRBV29-1, the J call TRBJ2-7; 7 bases are shared with TRBD1. Per germline, CDR1 SQVTM and CDR2 ANQGSEA. This CDR3 has 13 residues. J gave up 2 bases and V 5 bases, and 6 bases lay outside the gene matches. CDR3 region: CSVLITGAYEQYF. The CDR3 DNA reads TGCAGCGTTCTGATTACAGGGGCCTACGAGCAGTACTTC.

The chain recombines TRBV11-2 with TRBJ2-7; weak D call: TRBD1 (5 bases). This CDR3 has 16 amino acids. V was cut by 2 bases and J by 1 base, with 15 bases left in between. Germline V gene sequence: CDR1 SGHAT, CDR2 FQNNGV. The CDR3: CASSLPDSVNSYEQYF. The CDR3 region has the DNA TGTGCCAGCAGCTTACCCGACAGCGTTAATTCCTACGAGCAGTACTTC.

CDR3: CASSSSLGETQYF. The CDR3 DNA reads TGTGCCAGCAGTTCTAGCTTGGGAGAGACCCAGTACTTC. J is TRBJ2-5 and V is TRBV12-3 or TRBV12-4; TRBD2 is a possible D gene (5 bases). The CDR3 spans 13 residues. V was pared by 4 bases and J by 4 bases, with 10 bases between.

This clonotype was seen only a few times. The chain employs TRBV12-3 or TRBV12-4 and TRBJ2-3; 10 bases are a match to TRBD1. V was pared by 1 base and J by 6 bases, with 7 bases of the junction left unmatched. The CDR3 totals 16 residues. The CDR3 sequence: CASSLGTGGTRDTQYF. DNA of the CDR3: TGTGCCAGCAGTTTAGGGACAGGGGGAACGCGGGATACGCAGTATTTT.

The V and J genes are TRBV12-3 or TRBV12-4 and TRBJ1-5, with D hard to call. The V end lost 2 bases, the J end lost 6 bases, and 8 bases lay between the germline ends. This CDR3 has 13 residues. This CDR3 is CASSLSTIQPQHF. The CDR3 bases are TGTGCCAGCAGTTTAAGTACAATTCAGCCCCAGCATTTT.

CDR3 DNA: TGTGCCAGCAGCCCCTTCGGGACAGCCTACGAGCAGTACTTC. It is translated as CASSPFGTAYEQYF. This rearrangement joins TRBV14 to TRBJ2-7, with 7 bases matching TRBD1. CDR3 length: 14 residues. J was trimmed by 2 bases and V by 4 bases; bases with no gene match: 5. Germline V gene lookup returns CDR1 SGHDN and CDR2 FVKESK.